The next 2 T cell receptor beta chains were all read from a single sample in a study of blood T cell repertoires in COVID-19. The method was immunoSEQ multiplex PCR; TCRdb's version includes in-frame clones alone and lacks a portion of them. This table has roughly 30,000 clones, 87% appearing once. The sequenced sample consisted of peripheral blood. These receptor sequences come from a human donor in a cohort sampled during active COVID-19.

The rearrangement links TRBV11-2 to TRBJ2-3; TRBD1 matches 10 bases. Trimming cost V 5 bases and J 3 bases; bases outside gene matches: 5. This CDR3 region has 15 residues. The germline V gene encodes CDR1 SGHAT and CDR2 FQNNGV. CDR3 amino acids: CASSRSGQGTDTQYF. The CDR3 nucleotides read TGTGCCAGCAGCCGCTCGGGACAGGGGACAGATACGCAGTATTTT.

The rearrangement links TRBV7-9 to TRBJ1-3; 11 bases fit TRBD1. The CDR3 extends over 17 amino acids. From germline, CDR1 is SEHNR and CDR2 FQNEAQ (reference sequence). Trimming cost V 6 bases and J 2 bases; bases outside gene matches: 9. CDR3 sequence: CASSWTGGDLTGNTIYF. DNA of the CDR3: TGTGCCAGCAGTTGGACAGGGGGCGATTTGACTGGAAACACCATATATTTT.